This TCR beta chain was profiled in a study of T cell clusters in autoimmune cytopenias. CDR3 length: 16 amino acids. From germline, CDR1 is MNHEY and CDR2 SVGEGT. Multiplex touch-down PCR amplified TRB using TRB-A and TRB-B pools in one tube. TCRdb re-called the multiplex PCR reads and shows each CDR3 protein once, DNA omitted. Recorded for this sample: 6,000 or so distinct CDR3 sequences. Each sample's input was around 250 ng genomic DNA, 40,000 or so genome equivalents. Another study also made use of these data, one on T cell repertoires in aging, cancer and after chemotherapy. From that report: About 8.8 million TCR reads were in the whole dataset.

The clonotype comes from a human donor in good health. This chain connects TRBV6-2 or TRBV6-3 to TRBJ1-5. The source material was peripheral blood. CDR3 in amino acids: CASSPSRAGSNQPQHF.